This T cell receptor (beta chain) was recorded in a study of blood T cell repertoires in COVID-19. Study-wide background: Sites in the United States, Italy and Spain provided acute and convalescent COVID-19 samples. Sources were T cells, B-cell-depleted T cells, or PBMCs; the material itself was cDNA or gDNA.

In the original processing: Nucleated cell number was recorded as an estimate derived from reference gene primer amplification. The table came from immunoSEQ multiplex PCR; TCRdb's copy has only in-frame clones and leaves some out. V, J and clone size are taken as reported in that table, and D and trimming were inferred from the DNA itself. The sample lists about 60,000 clones, around 76% occurring once. Specimen: peripheral blood. The source of this sequence is a middle-aged man with active or convalescent COVID-19.

In DNA form, the CDR3 reads TGTGCCAGCTCAGTCCCCGTTGGGGGGATGCAAGAGACCCAGTACTTC. Its protein is CASSVPVGGMQETQYF. The rearrangement uses TRBV18 and TRBJ2-5, with D possibly matching TRBD2 (6 bases). Looked up from germline, CDR1 is KGHSH and CDR2 is LQKENI. The CDR3 spans 16 residues. V lost 5 bases, J lost 2 bases, and 18 bases lay in between.